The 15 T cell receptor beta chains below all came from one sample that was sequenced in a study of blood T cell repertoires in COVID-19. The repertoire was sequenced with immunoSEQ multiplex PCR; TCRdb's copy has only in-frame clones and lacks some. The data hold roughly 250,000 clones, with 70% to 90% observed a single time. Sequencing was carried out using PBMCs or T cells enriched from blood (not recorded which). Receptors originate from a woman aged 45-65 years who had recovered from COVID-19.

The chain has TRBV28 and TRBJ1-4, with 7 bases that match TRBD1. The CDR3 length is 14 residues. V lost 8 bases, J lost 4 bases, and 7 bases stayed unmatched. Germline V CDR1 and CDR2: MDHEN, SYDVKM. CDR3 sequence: CASRLDRNNEKLFF. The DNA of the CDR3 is TGTGCCAGCCGATTGGACAGGAATAATGAAAAACTGTTTTTT.

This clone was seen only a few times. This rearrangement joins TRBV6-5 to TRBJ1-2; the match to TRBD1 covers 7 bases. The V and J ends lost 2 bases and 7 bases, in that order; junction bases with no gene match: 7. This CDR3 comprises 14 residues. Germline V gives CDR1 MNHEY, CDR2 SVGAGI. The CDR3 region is CASSYRQGLGGYTF. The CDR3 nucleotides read TGTGCCAGCAGTTACCGACAGGGCCTTGGTGGCTACACCTTC.

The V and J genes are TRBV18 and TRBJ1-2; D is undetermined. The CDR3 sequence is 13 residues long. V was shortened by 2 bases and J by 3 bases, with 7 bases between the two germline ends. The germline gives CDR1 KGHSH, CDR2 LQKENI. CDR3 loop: CASSPGDYYGYTF. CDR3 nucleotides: TGTGCCAGCTCACCAGGAGATTACTATGGCTACACCTTC.

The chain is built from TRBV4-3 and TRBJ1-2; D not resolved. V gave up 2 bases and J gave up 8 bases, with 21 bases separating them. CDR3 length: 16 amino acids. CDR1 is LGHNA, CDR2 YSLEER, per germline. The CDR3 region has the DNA TGCGCCAGCAGCCAATCGAGATTCTGGCGGGCGGGGGGCTACACCTTC. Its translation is CASSQSRFWRAGGYTF.

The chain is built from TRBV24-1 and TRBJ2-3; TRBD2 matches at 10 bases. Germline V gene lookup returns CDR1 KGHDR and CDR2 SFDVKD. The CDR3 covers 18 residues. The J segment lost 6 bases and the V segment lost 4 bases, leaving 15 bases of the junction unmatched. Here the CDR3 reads CATSDSGLAVSERDTQYF. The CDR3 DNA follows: TGTGCCACCAGTGACTCCGGACTAGCGGTTTCAGAGAGGGATACGCAGTATTTT.

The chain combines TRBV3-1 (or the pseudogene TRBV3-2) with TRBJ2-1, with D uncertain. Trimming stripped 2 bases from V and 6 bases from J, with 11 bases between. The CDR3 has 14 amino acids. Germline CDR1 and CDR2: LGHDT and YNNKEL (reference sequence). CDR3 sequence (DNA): TGTGCCAGCAGCCAAATTCTTTTAGCCAATGAGCAGTTCTTC. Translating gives CASSQILLANEQFF.

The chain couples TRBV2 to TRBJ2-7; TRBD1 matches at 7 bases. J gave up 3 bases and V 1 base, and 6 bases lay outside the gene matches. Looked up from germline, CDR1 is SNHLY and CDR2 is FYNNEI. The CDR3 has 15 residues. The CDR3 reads CASSEGLGQLYEQYF. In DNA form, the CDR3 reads TGTGCCAGCAGTGAAGGTTTGGGACAGCTCTACGAGCAGTACTTC.

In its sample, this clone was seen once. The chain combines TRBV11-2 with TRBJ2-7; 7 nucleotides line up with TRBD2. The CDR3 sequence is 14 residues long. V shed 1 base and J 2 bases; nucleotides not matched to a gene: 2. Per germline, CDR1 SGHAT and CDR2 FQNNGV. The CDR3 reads CASSLVGGPYEQYF. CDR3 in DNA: TGTGCCAGCAGCTTAGTGGGAGGGCCCTACGAGCAGTACTTC.

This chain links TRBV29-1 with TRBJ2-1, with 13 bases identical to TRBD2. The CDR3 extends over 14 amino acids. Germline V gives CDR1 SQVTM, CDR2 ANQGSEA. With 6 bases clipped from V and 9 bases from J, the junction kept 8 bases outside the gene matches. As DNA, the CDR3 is TGCAGCGTCGGACTAGCGGGAGTAAGTGGTGAGCAGTTCTTC. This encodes CSVGLAGVSGEQFF.

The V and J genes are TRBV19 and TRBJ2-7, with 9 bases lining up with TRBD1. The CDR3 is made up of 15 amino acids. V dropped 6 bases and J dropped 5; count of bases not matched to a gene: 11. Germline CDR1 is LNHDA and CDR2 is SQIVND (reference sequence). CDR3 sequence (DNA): TGTGCCAGTAGCACGACCGGGACAGGGCCTCACGAGCAGTACTTC. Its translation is CASSTTGTGPHEQYF. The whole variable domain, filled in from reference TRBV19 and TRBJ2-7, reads DGGITQSPKYLFRKEGQNVTLSCEQNLNHDAMYWYRQDPGQGLRLIYYSQIVNDFQKGDIAEGYSVSREKKESFPLTVTSAQKNPTAFYLCASSTTGTGPHEQYFGPGTRLTVT.

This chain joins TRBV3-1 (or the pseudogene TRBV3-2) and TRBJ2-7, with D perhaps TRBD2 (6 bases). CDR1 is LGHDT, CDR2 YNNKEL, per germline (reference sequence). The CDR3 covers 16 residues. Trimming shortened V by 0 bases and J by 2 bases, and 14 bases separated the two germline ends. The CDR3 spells CASSQDAGKEAYEQYF. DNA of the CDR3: TGTGCCAGCAGCCAAGACGCGGGAAAGGAGGCCTACGAGCAGTACTTC.

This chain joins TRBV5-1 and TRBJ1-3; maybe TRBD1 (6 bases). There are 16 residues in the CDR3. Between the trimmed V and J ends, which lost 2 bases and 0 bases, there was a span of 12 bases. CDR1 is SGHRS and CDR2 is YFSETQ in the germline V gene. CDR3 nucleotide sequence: TGCGCCAGCAGCTTAGCGACAGGAAGCTCTGGAAACACCATATATTTT. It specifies CASSLATGSSGNTIYF. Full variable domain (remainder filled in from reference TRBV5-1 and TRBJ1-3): KAGVTQTPRYLIKTRGQQVTLSCSPISGHRSVSWYQQTPGQGLQFLFEYFSETQRNKGNFPGRFSGRQFSNSRSEMNVSTLELGDSALYLCASSLATGSSGNTIYFGEGSWLTVV.

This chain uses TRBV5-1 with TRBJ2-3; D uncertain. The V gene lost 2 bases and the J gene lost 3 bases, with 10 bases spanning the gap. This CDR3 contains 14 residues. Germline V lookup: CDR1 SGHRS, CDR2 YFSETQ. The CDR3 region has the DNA TGCGCCAGCAGCTTATACACAGTAACAGATACGCAGTATTTT. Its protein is CASSLYTVTDTQYF.

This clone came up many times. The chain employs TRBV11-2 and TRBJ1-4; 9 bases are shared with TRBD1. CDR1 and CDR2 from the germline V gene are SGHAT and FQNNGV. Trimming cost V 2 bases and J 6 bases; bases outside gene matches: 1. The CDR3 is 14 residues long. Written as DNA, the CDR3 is TGTGCCAGCAGCTTATGGACAGGGGATGAAAAACTGTTTTTT. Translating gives CASSLWTGDEKLFF.

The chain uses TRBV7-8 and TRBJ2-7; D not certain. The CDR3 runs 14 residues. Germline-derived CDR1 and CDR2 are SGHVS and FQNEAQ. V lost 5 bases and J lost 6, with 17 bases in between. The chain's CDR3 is CASSPLVVSSEQYF. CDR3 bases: TGTGCCAGCAGCCCATTAGTGGTTTCTTCCGAGCAGTACTTC.